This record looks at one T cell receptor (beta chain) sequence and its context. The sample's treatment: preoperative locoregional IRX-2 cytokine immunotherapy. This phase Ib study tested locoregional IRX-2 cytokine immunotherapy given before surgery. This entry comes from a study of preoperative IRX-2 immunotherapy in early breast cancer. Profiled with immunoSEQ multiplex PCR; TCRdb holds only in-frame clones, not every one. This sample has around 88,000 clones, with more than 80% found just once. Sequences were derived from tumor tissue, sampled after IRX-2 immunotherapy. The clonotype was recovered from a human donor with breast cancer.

The CDR3 sequence: CASSYGRATSTDTQYF. For the CDR3, the DNA is TGTGCCAGCAGTTACGGGCGGGCCACTAGCACAGATACGCAGTATTTT. J is TRBJ2-3 and V is TRBV6-8; the D gene is possibly TRBD2 (5 bases). The CDR3 length is 16 residues. V gave up 2 bases and J gave up 0 bases, with 12 bases separating them. CDR1 and CDR2 from the germline V gene are MNHGY and SAAAGT.